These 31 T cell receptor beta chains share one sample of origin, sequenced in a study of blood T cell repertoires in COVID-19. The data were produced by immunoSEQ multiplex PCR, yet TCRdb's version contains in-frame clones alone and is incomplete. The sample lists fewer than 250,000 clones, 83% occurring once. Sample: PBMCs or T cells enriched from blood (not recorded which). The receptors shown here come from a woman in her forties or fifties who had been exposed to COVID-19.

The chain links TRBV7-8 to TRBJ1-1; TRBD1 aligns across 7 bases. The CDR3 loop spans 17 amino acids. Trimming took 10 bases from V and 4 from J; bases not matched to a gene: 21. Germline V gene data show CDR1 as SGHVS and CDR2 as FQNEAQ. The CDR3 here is CAINLSVQGEVGTEAFF. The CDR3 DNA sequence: TGTGCCATCAACCTCTCCGTCCAGGGGGAGGTGGGCACTGAAGCTTTCTTT.

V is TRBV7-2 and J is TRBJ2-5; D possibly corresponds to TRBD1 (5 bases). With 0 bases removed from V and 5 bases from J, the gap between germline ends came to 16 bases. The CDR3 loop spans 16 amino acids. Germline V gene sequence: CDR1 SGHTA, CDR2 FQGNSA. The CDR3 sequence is CASSLAGTNPGETQYF. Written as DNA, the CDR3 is TGTGCCAGCAGCTTAGCGGGAACTAACCCAGGGGAGACCCAGTACTTC. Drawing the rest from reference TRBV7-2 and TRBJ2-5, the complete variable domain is GAGVSQSPSNKVTEKGKDVELRCDPISGHTALYWYRQSLGQGLEFLIYFQGNSAPDKSGLPSDRFSAERTGGSVSTLTIQRTQQEDSAVYLCASSLAGTNPGETQYFGPGTRLLVL.

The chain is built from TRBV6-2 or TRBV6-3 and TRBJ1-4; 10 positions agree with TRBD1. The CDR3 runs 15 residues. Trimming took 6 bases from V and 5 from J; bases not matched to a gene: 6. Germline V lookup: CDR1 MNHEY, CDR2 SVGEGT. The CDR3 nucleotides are TGTGCCAGCAGCCCAGGACAGGGGGAGAATGAAAAACTGTTTTTT. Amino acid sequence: CASSPGQGENEKLFF.

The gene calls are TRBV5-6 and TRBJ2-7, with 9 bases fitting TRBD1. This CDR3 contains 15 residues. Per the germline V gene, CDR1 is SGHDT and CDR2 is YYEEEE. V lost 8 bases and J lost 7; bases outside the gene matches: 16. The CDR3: CASTIGTGPRREQYF. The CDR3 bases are TGTGCCAGTACTATTGGGACAGGGCCAAGGCGGGAGCAGTACTTC.

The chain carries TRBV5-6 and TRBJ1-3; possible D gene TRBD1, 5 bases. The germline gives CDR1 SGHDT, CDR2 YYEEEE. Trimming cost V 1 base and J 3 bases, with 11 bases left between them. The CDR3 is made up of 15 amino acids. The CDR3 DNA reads TGTGCCAGCAGCTTGTCCAGGGAGGTTGGAAACACCATATATTTT. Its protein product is CASSLSREVGNTIYF.

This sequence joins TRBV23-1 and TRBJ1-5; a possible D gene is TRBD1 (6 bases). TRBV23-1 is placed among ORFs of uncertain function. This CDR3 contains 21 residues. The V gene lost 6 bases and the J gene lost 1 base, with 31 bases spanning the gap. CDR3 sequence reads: CASRNRTEDGVAPRSNQPQHF. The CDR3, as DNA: TGCGCCAGCAGAAACCGGACAGAAGATGGAGTCGCTCCGAGGAGCAATCAGCCCCAGCATTTT.

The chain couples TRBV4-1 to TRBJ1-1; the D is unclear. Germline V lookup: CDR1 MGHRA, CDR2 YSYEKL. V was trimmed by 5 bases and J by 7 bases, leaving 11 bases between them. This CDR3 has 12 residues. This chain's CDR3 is CASSTGQFEAFF. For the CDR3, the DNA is TGCGCCAGCAGCACGGGTCAATTTGAAGCTTTCTTT.

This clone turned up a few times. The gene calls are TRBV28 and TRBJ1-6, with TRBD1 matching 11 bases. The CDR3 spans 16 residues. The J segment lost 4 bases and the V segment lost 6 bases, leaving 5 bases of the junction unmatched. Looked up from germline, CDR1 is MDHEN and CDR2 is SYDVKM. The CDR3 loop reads CASRPGTGGYNSPLHF. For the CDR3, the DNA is TGTGCCAGCAGACCCGGGACAGGGGGTTATAATTCACCCCTCCACTTT.

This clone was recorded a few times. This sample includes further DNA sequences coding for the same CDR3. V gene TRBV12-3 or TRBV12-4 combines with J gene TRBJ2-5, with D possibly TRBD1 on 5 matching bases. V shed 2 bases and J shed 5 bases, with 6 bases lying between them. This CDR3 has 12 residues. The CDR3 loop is CASSLRGETQYF. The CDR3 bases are TGTGCCAGCAGTTTAAGGGGTGAGACCCAGTACTTC.

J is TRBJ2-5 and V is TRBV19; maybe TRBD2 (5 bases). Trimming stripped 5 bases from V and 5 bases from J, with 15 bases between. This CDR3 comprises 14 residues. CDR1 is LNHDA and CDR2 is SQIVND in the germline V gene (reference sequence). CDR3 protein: CASSLQGSRETQYF. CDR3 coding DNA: TGTGCCAGTAGTCTCCAAGGGAGTAGGGAGACCCAGTACTTC.

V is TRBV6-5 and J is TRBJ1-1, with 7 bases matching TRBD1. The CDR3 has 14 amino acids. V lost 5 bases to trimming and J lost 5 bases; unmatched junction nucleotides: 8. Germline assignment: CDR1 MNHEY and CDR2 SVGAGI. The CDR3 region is CASSRQGGMTEAFF. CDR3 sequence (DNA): TGTGCCAGCAGTCGACAGGGCGGTATGACTGAAGCTTTCTTT.

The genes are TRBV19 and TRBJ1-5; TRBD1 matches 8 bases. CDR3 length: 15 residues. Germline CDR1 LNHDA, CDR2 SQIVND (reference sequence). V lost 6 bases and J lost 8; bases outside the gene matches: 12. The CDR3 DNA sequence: TGTGCCAGTAGCAGGGGGCTTCCCTCAATGGAGCCCCAGCATTTT. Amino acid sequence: CASSRGLPSMEPQHF.

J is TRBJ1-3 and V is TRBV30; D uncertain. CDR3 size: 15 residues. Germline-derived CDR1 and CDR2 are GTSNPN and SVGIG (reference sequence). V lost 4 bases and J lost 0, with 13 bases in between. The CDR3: CAWNSRLISGNTIYF. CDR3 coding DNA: TGTGCCTGGAATAGTAGACTGATCTCTGGAAACACCATATATTTT.

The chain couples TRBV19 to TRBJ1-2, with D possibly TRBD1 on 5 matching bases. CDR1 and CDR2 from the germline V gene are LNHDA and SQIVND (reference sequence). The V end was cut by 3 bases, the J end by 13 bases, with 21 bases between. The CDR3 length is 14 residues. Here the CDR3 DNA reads TGTGCCAGTAGTATGGTGGGGCCTACCCCAGCGCGCACCTTC. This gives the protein CASSMVGPTPARTF.

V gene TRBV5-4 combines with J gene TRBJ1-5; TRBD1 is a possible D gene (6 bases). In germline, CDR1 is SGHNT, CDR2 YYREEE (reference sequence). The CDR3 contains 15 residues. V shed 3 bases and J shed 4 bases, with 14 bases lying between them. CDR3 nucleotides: TGTGCCAGCAGCTCCCGGGACACCGGAAATCAGCCCCAGCATTTT. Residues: CASSSRDTGNQPQHF.

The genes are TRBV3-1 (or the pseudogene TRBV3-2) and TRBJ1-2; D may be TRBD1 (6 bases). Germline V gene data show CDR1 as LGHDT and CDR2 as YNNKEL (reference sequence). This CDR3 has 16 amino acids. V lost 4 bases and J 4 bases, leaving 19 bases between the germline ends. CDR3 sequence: CASSRKILQGTYGYTF. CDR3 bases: TGTGCCAGCAGCCGAAAGATCCTACAGGGAACCTATGGCTACACCTTC.

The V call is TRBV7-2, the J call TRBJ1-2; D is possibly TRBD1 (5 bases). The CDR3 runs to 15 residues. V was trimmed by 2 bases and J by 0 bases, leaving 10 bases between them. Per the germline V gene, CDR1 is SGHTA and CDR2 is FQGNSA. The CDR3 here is CASSLRGGANYGYTF. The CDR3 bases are TGTGCCAGCAGCTTACGCGGAGGGGCTAACTATGGCTACACCTTC.

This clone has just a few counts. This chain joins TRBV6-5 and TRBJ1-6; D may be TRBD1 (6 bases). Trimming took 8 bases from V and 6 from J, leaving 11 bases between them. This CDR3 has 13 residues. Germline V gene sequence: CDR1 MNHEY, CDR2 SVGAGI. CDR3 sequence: CASCRGVNSPLHF. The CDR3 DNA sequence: TGTGCCAGCTGCAGGGGAGTTAATTCACCCCTCCACTTT.

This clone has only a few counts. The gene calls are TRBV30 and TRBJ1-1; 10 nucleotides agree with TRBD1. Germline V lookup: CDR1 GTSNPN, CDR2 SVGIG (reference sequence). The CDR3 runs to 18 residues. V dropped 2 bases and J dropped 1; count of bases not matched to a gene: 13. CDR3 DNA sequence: TGTGCCTGGAGTCCTGAGGGACAGGGGAGGATGAAGAACACTGAAGCTTTCTTT. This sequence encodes CAWSPEGQGRMKNTEAFF.

DNA for the CDR3: TGCGCCAGCAGCCAAGTGACAGGGAACATTCAGTACTTC. Its translation is CASSQVTGNIQYF. This rearrangement joins TRBV4-1 to TRBJ2-4; 7 bases line up with TRBD1. CDR3 length: 13 amino acids. Germline CDR1 reads MGHRA; CDR2 reads YSYEKL. V shed 1 base, J shed 7 bases, and the junction held 1 base outside the gene matches.

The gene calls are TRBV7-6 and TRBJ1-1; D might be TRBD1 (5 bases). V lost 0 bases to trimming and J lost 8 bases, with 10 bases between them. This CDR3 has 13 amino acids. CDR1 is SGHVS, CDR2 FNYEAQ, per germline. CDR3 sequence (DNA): TGTGCCAGCAGCTTAGCTTTTAGGACAGAAGCTTTCTTT. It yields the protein CASSLAFRTEAFF.

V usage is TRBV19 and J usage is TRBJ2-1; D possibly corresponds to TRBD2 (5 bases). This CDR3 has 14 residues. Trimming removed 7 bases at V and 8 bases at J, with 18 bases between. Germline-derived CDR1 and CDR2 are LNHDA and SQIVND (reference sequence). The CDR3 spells CASTPPGSRHEQFF. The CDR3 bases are TGTGCCAGTACCCCGCCGGGGAGCCGGCATGAGCAGTTCTTC.

CDR3 nucleotide sequence: TGTGCCAGCAGTTTGGGGCAGGCGGGAGTTAACACTGAAGCTTTCTTT. It specifies CASSLGQAGVNTEAFF. The J gene is TRBJ1-1, the V gene TRBV7-6; a weak D match, TRBD1 (5 bases). V was cut by 6 bases and J by 2 bases, with 19 bases left in between. Per the germline V gene, CDR1 is SGHVS and CDR2 is FNYEAQ. The CDR3 covers 16 residues.

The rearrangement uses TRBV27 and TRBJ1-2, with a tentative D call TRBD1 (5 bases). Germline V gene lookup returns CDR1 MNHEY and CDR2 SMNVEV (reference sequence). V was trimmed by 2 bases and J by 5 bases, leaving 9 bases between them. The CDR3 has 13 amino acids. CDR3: CASSLGGSYGYTF. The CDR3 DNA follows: TGTGCCAGCAGTTTAGGGGGGTCTTATGGCTACACCTTC.

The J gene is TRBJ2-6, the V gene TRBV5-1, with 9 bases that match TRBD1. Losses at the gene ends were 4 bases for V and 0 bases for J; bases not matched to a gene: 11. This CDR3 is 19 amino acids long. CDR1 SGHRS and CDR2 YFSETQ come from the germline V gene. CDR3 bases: TGCGCCAGCAGCCGAGAGGGGACAGGGTCCATCTCTGGGGCCAACGTCCTGACTTTC. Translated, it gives CASSREGTGSISGANVLTF. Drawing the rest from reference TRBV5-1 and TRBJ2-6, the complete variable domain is KAGVTQTPRYLIKTRGQQVTLSCSPISGHRSVSWYQQTPGQGLQFLFEYFSETQRNKGNFPGRFSGRQFSNSRSEMNVSTLELGDSALYLCASSREGTGSISGANVLTFGAGSRLTVL.

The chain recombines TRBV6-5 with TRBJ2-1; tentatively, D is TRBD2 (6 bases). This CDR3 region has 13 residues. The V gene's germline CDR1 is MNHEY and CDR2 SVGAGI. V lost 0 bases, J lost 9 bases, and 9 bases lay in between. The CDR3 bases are TGTGCCAGCAGTTACTCGATCGGGGGTGAGCAGTTCTTC. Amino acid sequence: CASSYSIGGEQFF.

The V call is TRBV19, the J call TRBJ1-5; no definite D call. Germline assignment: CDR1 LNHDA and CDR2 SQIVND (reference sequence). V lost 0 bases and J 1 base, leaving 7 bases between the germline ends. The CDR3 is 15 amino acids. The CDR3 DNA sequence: TGTGCCAGTAGTATAGAAAAGACAAGCAATCAGCCCCAGCATTTT. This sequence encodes CASSIEKTSNQPQHF.

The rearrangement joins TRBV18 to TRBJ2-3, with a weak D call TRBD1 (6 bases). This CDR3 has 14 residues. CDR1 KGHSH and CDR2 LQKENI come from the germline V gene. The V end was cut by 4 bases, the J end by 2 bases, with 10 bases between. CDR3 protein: CASSLGTNTDTQYF. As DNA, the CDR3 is TGTGCCAGCTCACTTGGGACAAACACAGATACGCAGTATTTT.

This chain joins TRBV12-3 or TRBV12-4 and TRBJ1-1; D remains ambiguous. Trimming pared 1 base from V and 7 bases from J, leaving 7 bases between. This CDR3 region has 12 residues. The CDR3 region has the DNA TGTGCCAGCAGTTTAGTAGGCGGTGAAGCTTTCTTT. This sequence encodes CASSLVGGEAFF.

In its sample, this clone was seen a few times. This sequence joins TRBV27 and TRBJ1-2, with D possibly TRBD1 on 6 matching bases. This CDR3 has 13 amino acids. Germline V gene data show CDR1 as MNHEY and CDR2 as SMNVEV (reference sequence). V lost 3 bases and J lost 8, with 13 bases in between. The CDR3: CASSFRGVSGYTF. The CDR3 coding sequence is TGTGCCAGCAGTTTCAGGGGTGTTTCAGGCTACACCTTC.

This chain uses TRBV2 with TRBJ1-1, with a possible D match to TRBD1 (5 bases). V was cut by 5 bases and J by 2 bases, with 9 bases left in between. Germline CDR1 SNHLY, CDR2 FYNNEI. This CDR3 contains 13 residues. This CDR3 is CASSLGLNTEAFF. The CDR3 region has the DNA TGTGCCAGCAGTTTGGGGCTAAACACTGAAGCTTTCTTT.